The following is a T cell receptor beta chain sequence with its context. What it recognizes is unknown. This specimen belongs to a study of T cells in Graves' hyperthyroidism and ophthalmopathy. V was trimmed by 4 bases and J by 4 bases, leaving 10 bases between them. CDR1 and CDR2 (germline): LNHDA, SQIVND (reference sequence). CDR3 length equals 13 residues. Regions amplified from RNA transcripts were the TCR beta CDR3 regions. First-round RT-PCR targeting the TCR CDR3 was performed with the HTBI primer set. TCRdb reprocessed the multiplex PCR reads via MiXCR and lists one record per CDR3 protein. The table lists roughly 350,000 distinct CDR3 sequences, approximately 15% of them singletons. Study-wide results and limits: The model predicted ophthalmopathy a median around six months before onset. Most thyroid clonotypes that were expanded above 0.001 also turned up in blood.

The specimen sequenced was blood. V is TRBV19 and J is TRBJ1-1; D perhaps matches TRBD1 (6 bases). This TCR was sampled from a woman under 40 with Graves' ophthalmopathy. The DNA of the CDR3 is TGTGCCAGTAGTAAACAGGGCCTCACTGAAGCTTTCTTT. Translated: CASSKQGLTEAFF.